This is a list of T cell receptor beta chains from one sample in a study of shared clonotypes between healthy human individuals. Profiling relied on immunoSEQ multiplex PCR, and the TCRdb table lists in-frame clones only, not all of them. The sample contains roughly 2.2 million clones, 80% to 95% of which appear only once. The sample consisted of naive CD4+ T cells from PBMCs. The receptors come from a man between 18 and 35 years old in good health. Some clones in this sample may be carry-over from other donors' samples. The CDR3 runs from the conserved cysteine through the conserved F or W. D genes are given only for firm matches. Not all rows give a size; the values are once, few, many and, for expanded clones, a class.

D gene	clone size	J gene	V gene	CDR3 protein	CDR3 DNA
-	-	TRBJ1-2	TRBV29-1	CSVGVMSDNYGYTF	TGCAGCGTTGGCGTCATGTCCGATAACTATGGCTACACCTTC
-	-	TRBJ1-4	TRBV2	CASRAGFVKLFF	TGTGCCAGCAGAGCTGGGTTCGTAAAACTGTTTTTT
-	once	TRBJ1-2	TRBV2	CASSPSQYYGYTF	TGTGCCAGCAGCCCATCTCAGTACTATGGCTACACCTTC
-	-	TRBJ2-3	TRBV5-1	CASSFSDSRSDTQYF	TGCGCCAGCAGCTTTTCGGACTCAAGGTCGGATACGCAGTATTTT
-	-	TRBJ2-7	TRBV7-9	CASSPNRGEQYF	TGTGCCAGCAGCCCGAATAGGGGCGAGCAGTACTTC
TRBD1	once	TRBJ2-1	TRBV9	CASSVAGQGARNEQFF	TGTGCCAGCAGCGTAGCTGGACAGGGGGCGCGGAATGAGCAGTTCTTC
TRBD2	-	TRBJ2-3	TRBV9	CASSGTSGRILSTDTQYF	TGTGCCAGCAGCGGGACTAGCGGGAGAATACTTAGCACAGATACGCAGTATTTT
-	-	TRBJ2-5	TRBV29-1	CSVRQTLIETQYF	TGCAGCGTTCGGCAGACTCTAATCGAGACCCAGTACTTC
-	-	TRBJ1-3	TRBV9	CASSVAKDSGNTIYF	TGTGCCAGCAGCGTAGCTAAAGACTCTGGAAACACCATATATTTT
-	-	TRBJ2-2	TRBV7-2	CASSRQRDGTGELFF	TGTGCCAGCAGCCGACAGAGAGATGGCACCGGGGAGCTGTTTTTT
TRBD1	once	TRBJ2-7	TRBV7-9	CASSRVRGYDEQYF	TGTGCCAGCAGCAGGGTCAGGGGGTATGACGAGCAGTACTTC
TRBD2	-	TRBJ2-7	TRBV9	CASSRLSGLAAYEQYF	TGTGCCAGCAGCCGGTTATCCGGACTAGCGGCCTACGAGCAGTACTTC
-	-	TRBJ2-3	TRBV28	CASSLLADTQYF	TGTGCCAGCAGTTTACTGGCGGATACGCAGTATTTT
TRBD1	-	TRBJ1-3	TRBV7-6	CASSPGQGLSGNTIYF	TGTGCCAGCAGCCCGGGACAGGGGCTCTCTGGAAACACCATATATTTT
-	few	TRBJ1-5	TRBV4-2	CASSQFQGSQPQHF	TGTGCCAGCAGCCAATTTCAGGGGAGCCAGCCCCAGCATTTT
-	-	TRBJ2-4	TRBV28	CASSLENIQYF	TGTGCCAGCAGTTTGGAGAACATTCAGTACTTC
-	-	TRBJ2-1	TRBV5-1	CASSLTGTYNEQFF	TGCGCCAGCAGCTTGACGGGCACCTACAATGAGCAGTTCTTC
-	-	TRBJ2-3	TRBV6-5	CASRRVVASTQYF	TGTGCCAGCAGGCGGGTGGTGGCCAGTACGCAGTATTTT